These 5 T cell receptor beta chains came from one sample sequenced in a study of cytomegalovirus exposure and HLA in healthy donors. The PCR was carried out with 60 Vbeta primers and 13 Jbeta primers. TCRdb's table, derived via immunoSEQ multiplex PCR, lists solely in-frame clones and lacks some. The sample yields under 200,000 clones, around 73% seen once. Sequencing was performed on PBMCs. These receptor sequences come from a man in his sixties in good health and CMV-seronegative.

The gene calls are TRBV6-1 and TRBJ2-1, with 11 bases lining up with TRBD1. The CDR3 extends over 15 amino acids. V gave up 4 bases and J gave up 9 bases; unmatched junction bases: 8. Germline values: CDR1 MNHNS, CDR2 SASEGT. The CDR3 sequence: CASSVGQGALSEQFF. Written as DNA, the CDR3 is TGTGCCAGCAGTGTTGGACAGGGGGCGTTGAGTGAGCAGTTCTTC.

V usage is TRBV28 and J usage is TRBJ1-2; D call uncertain. The CDR3 totals 12 residues. V gave up 6 bases and J gave up 5 bases, with 10 bases separating them. The germline CDR1 and CDR2 sequences are MDHEN and SYDVKM. The CDR3 DNA reads as TGTGCCAGCAGCCCGGGAGTTTATGGCTACACCTTC. This codes for CASSPGVYGYTF.

This chain's CDR3 is CASSTSSPGQGAYTQYF. CDR3 nucleotide sequence: TGCGCCAGCAGCACGTCCTCCCCGGGACAGGGCGCGTATACGCAGTATTTT. The chain has TRBV5-1 and TRBJ2-3, with 9 bases identical to TRBD1. There are 17 residues in the CDR3. Germline V CDR1 and CDR2: SGHRS, YFSETQ. V lost 4 bases, J lost 7 bases, and 16 bases stayed unmatched.

The chain uses TRBV29-1 and TRBJ1-1; D gene ambiguous. Germline CDR1 is SQVTM and CDR2 is ANQGSEA. Trimming removed 4 bases at V and 7 bases at J, with 10 bases between. There are 11 residues in the CDR3. The CDR3 DNA is TGCAGCGTTGCATCGGGGTATGAAGCTTTCTTT. This translates into CSVASGYEAFF.

V usage is TRBV19 and J usage is TRBJ1-2, with 7 bases matching TRBD1. Per the germline V gene, CDR1 is LNHDA and CDR2 is SQIVND (reference sequence). The CDR3 is 15 amino acids. The V gene end was trimmed by 3 bases and the J gene end by 4 bases; junction bases not matched to a gene: 8. The CDR3 coding sequence is TGTGCCAGTAGTATCGGAGACAGGGATATCTATGGCTACACCTTC. As protein: CASSIGDRDIYGYTF.